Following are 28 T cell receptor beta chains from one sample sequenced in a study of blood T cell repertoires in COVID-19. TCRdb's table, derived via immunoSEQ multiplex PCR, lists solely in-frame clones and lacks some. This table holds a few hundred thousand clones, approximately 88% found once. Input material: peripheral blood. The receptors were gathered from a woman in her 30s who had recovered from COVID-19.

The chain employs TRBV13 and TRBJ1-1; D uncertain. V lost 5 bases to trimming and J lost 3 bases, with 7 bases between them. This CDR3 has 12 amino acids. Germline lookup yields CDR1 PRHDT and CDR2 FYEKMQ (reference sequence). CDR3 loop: CASSGRYTEAFF. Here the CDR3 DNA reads TGTGCCAGCAGCGGCCGATACACTGAAGCTTTCTTT.

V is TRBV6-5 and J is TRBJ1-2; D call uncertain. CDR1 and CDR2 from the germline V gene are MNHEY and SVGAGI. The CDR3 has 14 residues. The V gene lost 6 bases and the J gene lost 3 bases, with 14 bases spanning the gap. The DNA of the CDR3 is TGTGCCAGCAGCCCGCCGACCCGGGACTATGGCTACACCTTC. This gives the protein CASSPPTRDYGYTF.

This CDR3 is CASSFLTTDTQYF. Written as DNA, the CDR3 is TGTGCCAGCAGTTTCCTAACCACAGATACGCAGTATTTT. V is TRBV28 and J is TRBJ2-3; D unresolved. The CDR3 length is 13 residues. V was trimmed by 3 bases and J by 2 bases, leaving 6 bases between them. Germline values: CDR1 MDHEN, CDR2 SYDVKM.

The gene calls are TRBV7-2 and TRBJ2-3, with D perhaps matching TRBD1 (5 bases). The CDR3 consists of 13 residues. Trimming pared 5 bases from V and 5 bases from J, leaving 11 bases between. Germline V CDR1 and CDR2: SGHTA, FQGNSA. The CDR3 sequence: CASSPGFKDTQYF. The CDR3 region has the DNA TGTGCCAGCAGCCCAGGGTTTAAAGATACGCAGTATTTT.

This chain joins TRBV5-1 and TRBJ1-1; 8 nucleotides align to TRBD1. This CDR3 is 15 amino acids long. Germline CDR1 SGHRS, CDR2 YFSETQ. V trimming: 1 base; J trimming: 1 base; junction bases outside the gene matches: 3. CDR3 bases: TGCGCCAGCAGCTTGCAGGGACAGGAGAACACTGAAGCTTTCTTT. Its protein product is CASSLQGQENTEAFF.

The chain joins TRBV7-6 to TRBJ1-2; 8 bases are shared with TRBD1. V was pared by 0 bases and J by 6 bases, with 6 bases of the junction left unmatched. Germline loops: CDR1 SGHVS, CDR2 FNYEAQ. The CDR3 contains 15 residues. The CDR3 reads CASSLAGTGVDGYTF. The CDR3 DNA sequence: TGTGCCAGCAGCTTAGCTGGGACAGGAGTCGATGGCTACACCTTC.

The CDR3 protein is CASSDTEYGYTF. The CDR3 DNA is TGTGCCAGCAGTGACACAGAGTATGGCTACACCTTC. The gene calls are TRBV2 and TRBJ1-2, with D unclear. Germline CDR1 is SNHLY and CDR2 is FYNNEI. V lost 3 bases and J 5 bases, leaving 7 bases between the germline ends. This CDR3 region has 12 residues. The whole variable domain, remainder taken from reference TRBV2 and TRBJ1-2, is EPEVTQTPSHQVTQMGQEVILRCVPISNHLYFYWYRQILGQKVEFLVSFYNNEISEKSEIFDDQFSVERPDGSNFTLKIRSTKLEDSAMYFCASSDTEYGYTFGSGTRLTVV.

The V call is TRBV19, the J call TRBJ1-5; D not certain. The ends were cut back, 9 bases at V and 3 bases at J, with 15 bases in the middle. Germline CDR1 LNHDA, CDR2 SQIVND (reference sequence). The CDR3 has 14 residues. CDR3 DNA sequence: TGTGCCAGCAGACACGTTCTGCTCAATCAGCCCCAGCATTTT. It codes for CASRHVLLNQPQHF.

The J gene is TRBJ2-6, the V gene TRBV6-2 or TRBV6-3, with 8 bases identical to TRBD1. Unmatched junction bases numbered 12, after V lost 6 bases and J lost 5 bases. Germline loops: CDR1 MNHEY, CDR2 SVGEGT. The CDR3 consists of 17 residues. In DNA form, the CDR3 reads TGTGCCAGCAGCTCCGGACAGGGCCAAGCCTGGGCCAACGTCCTGACTTTC. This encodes CASSSGQGQAWANVLTF.

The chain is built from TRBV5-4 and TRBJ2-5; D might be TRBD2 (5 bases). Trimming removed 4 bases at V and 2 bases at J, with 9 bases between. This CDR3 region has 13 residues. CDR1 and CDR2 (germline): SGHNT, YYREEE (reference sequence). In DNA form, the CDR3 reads TGTGCCAGCAGCCCGGGAATTCAAGAGACCCAGTACTTC. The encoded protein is CASSPGIQETQYF.

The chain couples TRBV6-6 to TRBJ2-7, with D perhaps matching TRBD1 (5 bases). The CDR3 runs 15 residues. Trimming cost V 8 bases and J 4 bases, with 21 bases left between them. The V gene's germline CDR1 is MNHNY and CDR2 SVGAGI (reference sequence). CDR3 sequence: CASRTTLRGHYEQYF. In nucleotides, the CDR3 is TGTGCCAGCCGCACGACTCTAAGGGGCCATTACGAGCAGTACTTC.

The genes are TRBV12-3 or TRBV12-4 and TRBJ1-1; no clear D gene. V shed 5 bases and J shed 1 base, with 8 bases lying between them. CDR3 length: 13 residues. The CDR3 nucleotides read TGTGCCAGCAGTGAAGCCCAGAACACTGAAGCTTTCTTT. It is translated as CASSEAQNTEAFF.

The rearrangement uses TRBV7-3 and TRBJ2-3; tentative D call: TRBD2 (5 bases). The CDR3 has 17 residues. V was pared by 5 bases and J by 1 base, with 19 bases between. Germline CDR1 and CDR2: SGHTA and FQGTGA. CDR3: CASSQAPGNGGTDTQYF. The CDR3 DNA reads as TGTGCCAGCAGCCAAGCCCCCGGGAATGGTGGCACAGATACGCAGTATTTT.

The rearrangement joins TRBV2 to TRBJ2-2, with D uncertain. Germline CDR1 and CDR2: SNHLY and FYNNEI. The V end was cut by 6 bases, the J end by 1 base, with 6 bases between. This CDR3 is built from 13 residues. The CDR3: CASRSKNTGELFF. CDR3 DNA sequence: TGTGCCAGCAGATCAAAGAACACCGGGGAGCTGTTTTTT. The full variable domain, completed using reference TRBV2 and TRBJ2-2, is EPEVTQTPSHQVTQMGQEVILRCVPISNHLYFYWYRQILGQKVEFLVSFYNNEISEKSEIFDDQFSVERPDGSNFTLKIRSTKLEDSAMYFCASRSKNTGELFFGEGSRLTVL.

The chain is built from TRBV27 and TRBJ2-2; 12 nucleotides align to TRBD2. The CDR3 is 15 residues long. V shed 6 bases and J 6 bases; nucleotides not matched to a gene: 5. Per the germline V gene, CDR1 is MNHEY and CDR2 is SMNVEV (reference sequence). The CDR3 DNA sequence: TGTGCCAGCAGCCGGACTAGCGGGGTTCCCGGGGAGCTGTTTTTT. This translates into CASSRTSGVPGELFF.

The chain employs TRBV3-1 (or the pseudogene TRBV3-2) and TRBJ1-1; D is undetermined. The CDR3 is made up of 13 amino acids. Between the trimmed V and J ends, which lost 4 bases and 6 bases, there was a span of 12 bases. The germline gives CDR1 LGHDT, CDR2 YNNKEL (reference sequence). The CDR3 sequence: CASSPVLRAEAFF. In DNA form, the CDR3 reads TGTGCCAGCAGCCCCGTATTGAGGGCTGAAGCTTTCTTT.

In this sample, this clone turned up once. DNA for the CDR3: TGTGCCAGCTGGGGGGGGGAGGAAAAACTGTTTTTT. This codes for CASWGGEEKLFF. The chain links TRBV27 to TRBJ1-4, with D tentatively TRBD1 (5 bases). CDR1 is MNHEY and CDR2 is SMNVEV in the germline V gene (reference sequence). The CDR3 has 12 residues. Trimming shortened V by 8 bases and J by 8 bases, and 12 bases separated the two germline ends.

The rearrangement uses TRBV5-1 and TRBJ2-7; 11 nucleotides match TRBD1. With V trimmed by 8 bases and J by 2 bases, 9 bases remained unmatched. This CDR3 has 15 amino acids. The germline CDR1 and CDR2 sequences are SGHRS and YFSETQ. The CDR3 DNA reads TGCGCCAGTCGGACAGGGGGCCAGGGAGCCTACGAGCAGTACTTC. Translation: CASRTGGQGAYEQYF.

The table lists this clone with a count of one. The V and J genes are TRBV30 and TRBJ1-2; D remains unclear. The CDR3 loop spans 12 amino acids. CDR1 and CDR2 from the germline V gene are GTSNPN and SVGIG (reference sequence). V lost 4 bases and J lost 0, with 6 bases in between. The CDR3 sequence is CAWKRANYGYTF. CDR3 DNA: TGTGCCTGGAAAAGAGCTAACTATGGCTACACCTTC.

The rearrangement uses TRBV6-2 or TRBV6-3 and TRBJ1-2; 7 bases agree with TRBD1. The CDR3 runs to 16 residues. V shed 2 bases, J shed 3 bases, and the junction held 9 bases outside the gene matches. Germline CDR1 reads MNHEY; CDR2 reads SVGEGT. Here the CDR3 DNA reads TGTGCCAGCAGTTACCCTTACAGGGGAGGTGACTATGGCTACACCTTC. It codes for CASSYPYRGGDYGYTF.

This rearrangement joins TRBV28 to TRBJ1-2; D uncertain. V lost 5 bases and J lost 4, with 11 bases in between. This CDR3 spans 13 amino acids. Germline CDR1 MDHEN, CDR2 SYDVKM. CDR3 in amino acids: CASSLQALYGYTF. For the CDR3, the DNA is TGTGCCAGCAGTCTCCAGGCGCTCTATGGCTACACCTTC.

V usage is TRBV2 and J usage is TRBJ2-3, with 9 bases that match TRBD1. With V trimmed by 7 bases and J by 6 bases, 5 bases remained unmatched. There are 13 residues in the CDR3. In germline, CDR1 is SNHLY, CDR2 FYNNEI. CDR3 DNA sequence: TGTGCCAGCAAGGGGGACAGGGCTGATACGCAGTATTTT. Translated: CASKGDRADTQYF.

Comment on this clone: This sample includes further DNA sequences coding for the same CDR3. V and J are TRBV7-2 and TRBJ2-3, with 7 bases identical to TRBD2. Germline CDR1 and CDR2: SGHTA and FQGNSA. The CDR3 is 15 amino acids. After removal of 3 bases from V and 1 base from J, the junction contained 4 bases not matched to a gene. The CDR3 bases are TGTGCCAGCAGCTTGGTCGCGGGAGGCACAGATACGCAGTATTTT. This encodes CASSLVAGGTDTQYF.

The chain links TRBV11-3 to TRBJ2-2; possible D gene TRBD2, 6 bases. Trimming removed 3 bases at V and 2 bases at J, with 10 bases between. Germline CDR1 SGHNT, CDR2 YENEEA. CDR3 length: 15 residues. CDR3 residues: CASSLGSGNTGELFF. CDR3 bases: TGTGCCAGCAGCTTGGGTAGCGGAAACACCGGGGAGCTGTTTTTT.

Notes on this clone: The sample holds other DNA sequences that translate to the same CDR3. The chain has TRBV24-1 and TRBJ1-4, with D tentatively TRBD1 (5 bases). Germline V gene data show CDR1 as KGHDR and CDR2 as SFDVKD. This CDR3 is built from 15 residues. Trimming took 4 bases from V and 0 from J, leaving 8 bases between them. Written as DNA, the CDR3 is TGTGCCACCAGTGACGGGGGTGCAACTAATGAAAAACTGTTTTTT. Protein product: CATSDGGATNEKLFF.

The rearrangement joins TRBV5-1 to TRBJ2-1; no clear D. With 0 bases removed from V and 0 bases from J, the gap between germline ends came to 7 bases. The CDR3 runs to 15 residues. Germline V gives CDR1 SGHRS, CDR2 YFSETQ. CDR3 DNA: TGCGCCAGCAGCTTGGGACTGGGCTCCTACAATGAGCAGTTCTTC. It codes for CASSLGLGSYNEQFF.

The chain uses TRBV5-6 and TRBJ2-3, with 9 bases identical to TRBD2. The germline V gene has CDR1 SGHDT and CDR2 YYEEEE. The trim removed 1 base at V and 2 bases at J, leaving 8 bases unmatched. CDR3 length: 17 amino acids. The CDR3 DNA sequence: TGTGCCAGCAGCTTGTGGGTAGCGGGGGAGATCACAGATACGCAGTATTTT. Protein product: CASSLWVAGEITDTQYF.

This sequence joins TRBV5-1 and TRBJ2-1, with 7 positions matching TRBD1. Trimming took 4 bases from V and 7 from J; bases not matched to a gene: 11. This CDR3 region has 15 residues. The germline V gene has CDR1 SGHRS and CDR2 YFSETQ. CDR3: CASSSSTGFSNEQFF. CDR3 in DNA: TGCGCCAGCAGCAGCTCGACAGGGTTCTCGAATGAGCAGTTCTTC.